Listed below are T cell receptor beta chains from one sample, sequenced in a study of cytomegalovirus exposure and HLA in healthy donors. This table comes from immunoSEQ multiplex PCR, and its TCRdb copy is limited to in-frame clones, with some not included. Of 140,000 to 150,000 clones listed, 70% to 85% are singletons. Material for sequencing was PBMCs. Source of these receptors: a woman in her fifties or sixties in good health and CMV-seropositive. The CDR3 runs from the conserved cysteine through the conserved F or W. The order of the fields is V gene, clone size, J gene, D gene, CDR3 protein. A D gene is named only where the DNA matches it firmly. The listing skips clone size in some rows; elsewhere it reads once, few, many or a size class.

v_gene: TRBV12-5
abundance: .
j_gene: TRBJ2-7
d_gene: .
CDR3aa: CASGLDRRRTALAYEQYF

v_gene: TRBV4-3
abundance: .
j_gene: TRBJ2-7
d_gene: .
CDR3aa: CASSQAQGFDYEQYF

v_gene: TRBV6-5
abundance: .
j_gene: TRBJ2-7
d_gene: TRBD1
CDR3aa: CASRLHGQGDYEQYF

v_gene: TRBV28
abundance: .
j_gene: TRBJ2-7
d_gene: TRBD2
CDR3aa: CASSPTGTSGRSSSYEQYF

v_gene: TRBV7-9
abundance: .
j_gene: TRBJ2-3
d_gene: TRBD2
CDR3aa: CASSLERGLASSTDTQYF

v_gene: TRBV4-1
abundance: few
j_gene: TRBJ2-7
d_gene: .
CDR3aa: CASSQANLGGTYEQYF

v_gene: TRBV30
abundance: .
j_gene: TRBJ1-1
d_gene: .
CDR3aa: CAWSPDSEAFF

v_gene: TRBV4-1
abundance: .
j_gene: TRBJ2-7
d_gene: .
CDR3aa: CASSQRGTYEQYF

v_gene: TRBV5-1
abundance: .
j_gene: TRBJ2-5
d_gene: .
CDR3aa: CASSLRGQTPGETQYF

v_gene: TRBV2
abundance: .
j_gene: TRBJ2-7
d_gene: .
CDR3aa: CASSGQPQQYF

v_gene: TRBV29-1
abundance: .
j_gene: TRBJ2-6
d_gene: TRBD1
CDR3aa: CSVAGTGISGANVLTF

v_gene: TRBV28
abundance: .
j_gene: TRBJ1-2
d_gene: .
CDR3aa: CASSLVPGAPYGYTF

v_gene: TRBV28
abundance: .
j_gene: TRBJ2-5
d_gene: .
CDR3aa: CASSLSGGAQETQYF

v_gene: TRBV7-2
abundance: .
j_gene: TRBJ1-1
d_gene: .
CDR3aa: CASSEQASMNTEAFF

v_gene: TRBV2
abundance: .
j_gene: TRBJ2-7
d_gene: TRBD2
CDR3aa: CASSVATSGSLASYEQYF

v_gene: TRBV7-2
abundance: .
j_gene: TRBJ2-7
d_gene: TRBD2
CDR3aa: CASSSLAGAYEQYF

v_gene: TRBV5-4
abundance: .
j_gene: TRBJ2-7
d_gene: TRBD1
CDR3aa: CASSPGTGFYEQYF

v_gene: TRBV5-1
abundance: few
j_gene: TRBJ2-1
d_gene: .
CDR3aa: CASSLVSGVNNEQFF

v_gene: TRBV29-1
abundance: .
j_gene: TRBJ2-7
d_gene: TRBD1
CDR3aa: CSVEASRDSYEQYF

v_gene: TRBV7-9
abundance: few
j_gene: TRBJ2-3
d_gene: TRBD2
CDR3aa: CASSFPSGSTDTQYF

v_gene: TRBV25-1
abundance: .
j_gene: TRBJ1-2
d_gene: .
CDR3aa: CASSGAKGRAYGYTF

v_gene: TRBV10-3
abundance: .
j_gene: TRBJ1-2
d_gene: TRBD1
CDR3aa: CAISEADIGAARDRNYGYTF

v_gene: TRBV18
abundance: .
j_gene: TRBJ2-1
d_gene: TRBD2
CDR3aa: CASSPVTSGIYNEQFF

v_gene: TRBV30
abundance: .
j_gene: TRBJ1-4
d_gene: .
CDR3aa: CAWMAGADEKLFF

v_gene: TRBV11-3
abundance: .
j_gene: TRBJ2-6
d_gene: .
CDR3aa: CASSSDSTHSGANVLTF

v_gene: TRBV7-9
abundance: .
j_gene: TRBJ2-1
d_gene: TRBD2
CDR3aa: CASSLSGRHDEQFF

v_gene: TRBV9
abundance: .
j_gene: TRBJ2-3
d_gene: .
CDR3aa: CASSVVGVRTDTQYF

v_gene: TRBV2
abundance: .
j_gene: TRBJ1-1
d_gene: TRBD1
CDR3aa: CASSAQGAFSGTEAFF

v_gene: TRBV28
abundance: .
j_gene: TRBJ2-5
d_gene: TRBD2
CDR3aa: CASRGGWETQYF

v_gene: TRBV4-3
abundance: .
j_gene: TRBJ2-1
d_gene: TRBD2
CDR3aa: CASSQDGDWGGVFF

v_gene: TRBV7-9
abundance: .
j_gene: TRBJ2-5
d_gene: .
CDR3aa: CASSLETETQYF